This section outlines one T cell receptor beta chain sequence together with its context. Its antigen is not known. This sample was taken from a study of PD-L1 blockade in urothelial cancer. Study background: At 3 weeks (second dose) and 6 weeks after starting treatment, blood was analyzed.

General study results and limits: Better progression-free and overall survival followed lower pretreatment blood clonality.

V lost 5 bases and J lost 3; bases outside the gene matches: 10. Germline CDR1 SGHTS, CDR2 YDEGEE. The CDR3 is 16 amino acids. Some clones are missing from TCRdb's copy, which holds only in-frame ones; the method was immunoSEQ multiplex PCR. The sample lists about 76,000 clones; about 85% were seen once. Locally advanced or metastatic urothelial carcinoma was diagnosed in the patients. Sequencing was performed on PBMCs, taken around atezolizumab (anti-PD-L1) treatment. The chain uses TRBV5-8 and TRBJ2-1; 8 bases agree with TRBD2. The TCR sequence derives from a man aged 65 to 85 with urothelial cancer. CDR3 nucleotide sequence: TGTGCCAGCAGGTTGAAGGGTAGCGGGGTCTACAATGAGCAGTTCTTC. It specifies CASRLKGSGVYNEQFF.